This T cell receptor beta chain was captured by sequencing in a study of T cell responses to AZD1222 COVID-19 vaccine. As for the study in general: Timing groups of about 4 and about 12 weeks for second doses were pooled. Whole-study findings and limits: Repertoires were obtained solely post-peak T cell response. Breadth and depth of Spike-specific TCRs rose after two AZD1222 doses. Clonal diversity was possibly underestimated, and white British individuals and females predominated among donors.

Per germline, CDR1 MNHEY and CDR2 SMNVEV (reference sequence). Trimming stripped 5 bases from V and 0 bases from J, with 16 bases between. The CDR3 runs 16 residues. About this clone: Its antigen remains unknown.

Only in-frame clones appear in the TCRdb table, and some are missing; sequencing was by immunoSEQ multiplex PCR. This sample has around 78,000 clones, with roughly 80% found just once. Sequenced material: peripheral blood, taken on day 0 of AZD1222 vaccination. The receptor was derived from an adult in good health. The rearrangement joins TRBV27 to TRBJ1-1; maybe TRBD1 (5 bases). As DNA, the CDR3 is TGTGCCAGCAGTACGACGACAGAGTTGGTGAACACTGAAGCTTTCTTT. It specifies CASSTTTELVNTEAFF.